Listed below are T cell receptor beta chains from one sample, sequenced in a study of CD8 T cells in Susac syndrome. TCRdb recomputed calls from the immunoSEQ multiplex PCR reads with MiXCR, one row per CDR3 protein. The data show 150,000 to 200,000 distinct CDR3 sequences, with about 95% seen just once and more than 0.1% held by the top ten. Sequencing used CD4+ T cells from PBMCs. These receptors all come from a human donor in good health. CDR3s include the opening cysteine and the closing phenylalanine or tryptophan. The order of the fields is D gene, V gene, CDR3 length, J gene, CDR3 protein. The D gene is left open where the match is weak.

D gene: NA; V gene: TRBV28; CDR3 length: 16; J gene: TRBJ2-3; CDR3 protein: CASSPARGGGTDTQYF
D gene: NA; V gene: TRBV4-2; CDR3 length: 12; J gene: TRBJ2-4; CDR3 protein: CASSSGGRIQYF
D gene: NA; V gene: TRBV30; CDR3 length: 14; J gene: TRBJ2-3; CDR3 protein: CAWSVGAGTDTQYF
D gene: TRBD1; V gene: TRBV9; CDR3 length: 14; J gene: TRBJ2-1; CDR3 protein: CASSVSGQYNEQFF
D gene: TRBD1; V gene: TRBV29-1; CDR3 length: 13; J gene: TRBJ2-1; CDR3 protein: CSDPGQGYNEQFF
D gene: NA; V gene: TRBV6-2/TRBV6-3; CDR3 length: 12; J gene: TRBJ2-1; CDR3 protein: CASSYSLREQFF
D gene: TRBD1; V gene: TRBV28; CDR3 length: 14; J gene: TRBJ2-7; CDR3 protein: CASSLGGQGYEQYF
D gene: TRBD2; V gene: TRBV20-1; CDR3 length: 14; J gene: TRBJ2-3; CDR3 protein: CSAPLERGIDTQYF
D gene: TRBD1; V gene: TRBV27; CDR3 length: 12; J gene: TRBJ1-2; CDR3 protein: CASSRTGLGYTF
D gene: NA; V gene: TRBV9; CDR3 length: 12; J gene: TRBJ2-1; CDR3 protein: CASSLPVGEQFF
D gene: TRBD1; V gene: TRBV5-4; CDR3 length: 14; J gene: TRBJ1-2; CDR3 protein: CASSPTPGGYGYTF
D gene: NA; V gene: TRBV29-1; CDR3 length: 14; J gene: TRBJ1-1; CDR3 protein: CSVAEQYMNTEAFF
D gene: NA; V gene: TRBV15; CDR3 length: 13; J gene: TRBJ2-7; CDR3 protein: CATSREGQYEQYF
D gene: NA; V gene: TRBV3-1; CDR3 length: 14; J gene: TRBJ1-5; CDR3 protein: CASSQSNRNQPQHF
D gene: TRBD1; V gene: TRBV28; CDR3 length: 14; J gene: TRBJ2-3; CDR3 protein: CASSLGTGSDTQYF
D gene: NA; V gene: TRBV9; CDR3 length: 16; J gene: TRBJ2-6; CDR3 protein: CASSGPSGSGANVLTF
D gene: NA; V gene: TRBV7-8; CDR3 length: 16; J gene: TRBJ1-5; CDR3 protein: CASSLEQEYSNQPQHF
D gene: TRBD2; V gene: TRBV15; CDR3 length: 15; J gene: TRBJ2-5; CDR3 protein: CATSRASGAQETQYF
D gene: TRBD2; V gene: TRBV20-1; CDR3 length: 14; J gene: TRBJ2-7; CDR3 protein: CSASPSGSASEQYF
D gene: NA; V gene: TRBV5-1; CDR3 length: 12; J gene: TRBJ1-2; CDR3 protein: CASMPGVLGYTF
D gene: NA; V gene: TRBV7-2; CDR3 length: 16; J gene: TRBJ2-3; CDR3 protein: CASSQGYGLSTDTQYF
D gene: NA; V gene: TRBV4-2; CDR3 length: 17; J gene: TRBJ2-3; CDR3 protein: CASSQSRGRAQADTQYF
D gene: TRBD2; V gene: TRBV29-1; CDR3 length: 12; J gene: TRBJ2-1; CDR3 protein: CSGASGYNEQFF
D gene: TRBD1; V gene: TRBV5-6; CDR3 length: 14; J gene: TRBJ2-7; CDR3 protein: CASRSAGTVYEQYF
D gene: NA; V gene: TRBV20-1; CDR3 length: 12; J gene: TRBJ1-2; CDR3 protein: CSAPNYNYGYTF
D gene: NA; V gene: TRBV30; CDR3 length: 11; J gene: TRBJ1-2; CDR3 protein: CAWSDGAGYTF
D gene: NA; V gene: TRBV15; CDR3 length: 16; J gene: TRBJ2-1; CDR3 protein: CATSSLDRGFYNEQFF
D gene: TRBD2; V gene: TRBV7-9; CDR3 length: 15; J gene: TRBJ2-5; CDR3 protein: CASSFQAGGGETQYF
D gene: NA; V gene: TRBV19; CDR3 length: 14; J gene: TRBJ1-1; CDR3 protein: CAISVGPMNTEAFF
D gene: NA; V gene: TRBV6-4; CDR3 length: 15; J gene: TRBJ1-1; CDR3 protein: CASSESSLGGTEAFF
D gene: NA; V gene: TRBV5-4; CDR3 length: 13; J gene: TRBJ2-7; CDR3 protein: CASSQARNTEQYF
D gene: TRBD1; V gene: TRBV3-1; CDR3 length: 15; J gene: TRBJ1-5; CDR3 protein: CASSPGTGQDQPQHF
D gene: TRBD1; V gene: TRBV7-2; CDR3 length: 15; J gene: TRBJ2-2; CDR3 protein: CASSTGTANTGELFF
D gene: NA; V gene: TRBV4-3; CDR3 length: 14; J gene: TRBJ2-5; CDR3 protein: CASSHLTAPETQYF
D gene: NA; V gene: TRBV28; CDR3 length: 13; J gene: TRBJ1-5; CDR3 protein: CASSAGVNQPQHF
D gene: TRBD2; V gene: TRBV20-1; CDR3 length: 16; J gene: TRBJ2-1; CDR3 protein: CSAPTSGRLQGNEQFF
D gene: NA; V gene: TRBV6-1; CDR3 length: 18; J gene: TRBJ1-5; CDR3 protein: CASSQRMRIGRAGEPQHF
D gene: NA; V gene: TRBV9; CDR3 length: 12; J gene: TRBJ1-1; CDR3 protein: CASSAIGSEAFF
D gene: TRBD2; V gene: TRBV27; CDR3 length: 12; J gene: TRBJ2-7; CDR3 protein: CASRGEGYEQYF
D gene: NA; V gene: TRBV7-2; CDR3 length: 14; J gene: TRBJ1-1; CDR3 protein: CASSSQELNTEAFF
D gene: NA; V gene: TRBV20-1; CDR3 length: 11; J gene: TRBJ2-3; CDR3 protein: CSAGGQVTQYF
D gene: TRBD2; V gene: TRBV18; CDR3 length: 18; J gene: TRBJ2-1; CDR3 protein: CASSRTSGAGGRNNEQFF
D gene: TRBD2; V gene: TRBV25-1; CDR3 length: 16; J gene: TRBJ2-3; CDR3 protein: CASSGGWTSGPDTQYF
D gene: TRBD1; V gene: TRBV20-1; CDR3 length: 12; J gene: TRBJ1-2; CDR3 protein: CSAEGQGYGYTF
D gene: NA; V gene: TRBV24-1; CDR3 length: 16; J gene: TRBJ1-4; CDR3 protein: CATSDGSYATNEKLFF
D gene: NA; V gene: TRBV3-1; CDR3 length: 17; J gene: TRBJ1-3; CDR3 protein: CASSQDSVGRSGNTIYF
D gene: NA; V gene: TRBV18; CDR3 length: 13; J gene: TRBJ2-7; CDR3 protein: CASSPTPTSEQYF
D gene: TRBD1; V gene: TRBV4-1; CDR3 length: 15; J gene: TRBJ1-2; CDR3 protein: CASSLSQTGNYGYTF
D gene: NA; V gene: TRBV20-1; CDR3 length: 13; J gene: TRBJ1-2; CDR3 protein: CSAPPGTLYGYTF
D gene: TRBD1; V gene: TRBV20-1; CDR3 length: 15; J gene: TRBJ2-3; CDR3 protein: CSAPPGGRGTDTQYF
D gene: NA; V gene: TRBV9; CDR3 length: 15; J gene: TRBJ2-7; CDR3 protein: CASSVDPGLLHEQYF
D gene: NA; V gene: TRBV29-1; CDR3 length: 12; J gene: TRBJ1-4; CDR3 protein: CRGFSLNEKLFF
D gene: NA; V gene: TRBV12-3/TRBV12-4; CDR3 length: 12; J gene: TRBJ2-1; CDR3 protein: CASSLVAGEQFF
D gene: NA; V gene: TRBV4-3; CDR3 length: 13; J gene: TRBJ1-1; CDR3 protein: CASSQDPRTEAFF
D gene: NA; V gene: TRBV28; CDR3 length: 12; J gene: TRBJ2-5; CDR3 protein: CASQGDWETQYF
D gene: NA; V gene: TRBV29-1; CDR3 length: 13; J gene: TRBJ2-7; CDR3 protein: CSVEVWVGNEQYF
D gene: NA; V gene: TRBV2; CDR3 length: 13; J gene: TRBJ1-5; CDR3 protein: CASRGEWGQPQHF
D gene: NA; V gene: TRBV30; CDR3 length: 14; J gene: TRBJ1-5; CDR3 protein: CAWSGQTSNQPQHF
D gene: NA; V gene: TRBV6-2/TRBV6-3; CDR3 length: 16; J gene: TRBJ2-6; CDR3 protein: CASSSRADSGANVLTF
D gene: NA; V gene: TRBV21-1; CDR3 length: 16; J gene: TRBJ1-1; CDR3 protein: CASSKGLGRMNTEAFF